This TCR beta chain was found in a study of T cells after posttransplantation cyclophosphamide. Study results and caveats: Recipient CMV seropositivity and CMV reactivation strongly tracked TRB clonality. Donor-recipient repertoire similarity was low at 1-2 months, rising over year one. Blood and skin or GI T cell repertoires showed limited TRB overlap.

TCRdb's table, derived via immunoSEQ multiplex PCR, lists solely in-frame clones and lacks some. The sample has around 20,000 clones; 98% are singletons. Concerning this clone: What it binds is unknown.

The naive gate required viable CD3+CD4+ or CD3+CD8+ cells with CCR7+CD45RA+CD45RO-CD95-CD27+CD28+ phenotype. CDR3 size: 16 residues. Per germline, CDR1 MNHNY and CDR2 SVGAGI (reference sequence). With V trimmed by 7 bases and J by 2 bases, 11 bases remained unmatched. Specimen: naive CD4+ T cells sorted from PBMCs. This receptor was identified in a man in his forties or fifties in good health, CMV-negative, and a related stem cell transplant donor. The V gene is TRBV6-6, the J gene TRBJ1-5; TRBD1 aligns across 7 bases. The CDR3 coding sequence is TGTGCCAGCACCAAAGACAGGGATCGGGGCAATCAGCCCCAGCATTTT. Encoded protein: CASTKDRDRGNQPQHF.